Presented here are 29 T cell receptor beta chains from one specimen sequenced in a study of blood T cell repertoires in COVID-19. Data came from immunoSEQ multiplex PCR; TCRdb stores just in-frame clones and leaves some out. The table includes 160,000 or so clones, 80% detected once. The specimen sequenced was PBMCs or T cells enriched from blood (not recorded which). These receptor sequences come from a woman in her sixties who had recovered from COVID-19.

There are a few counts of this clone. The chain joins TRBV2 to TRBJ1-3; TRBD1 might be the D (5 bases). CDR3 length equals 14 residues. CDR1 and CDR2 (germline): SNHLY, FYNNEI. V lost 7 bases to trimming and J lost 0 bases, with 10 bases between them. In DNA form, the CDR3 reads TGTGCCAGCATTATGGACATCTCTGGAAACACCATATATTTT. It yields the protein CASIMDISGNTIYF.

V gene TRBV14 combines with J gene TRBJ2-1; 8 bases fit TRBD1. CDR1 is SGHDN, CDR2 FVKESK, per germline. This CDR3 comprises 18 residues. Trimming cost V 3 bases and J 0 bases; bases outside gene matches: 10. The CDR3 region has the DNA TGTGCCAGCAGCCAGACAGGGGTTTTACTGCTCTCCTACAATGAGCAGTTCTTC. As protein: CASSQTGVLLLSYNEQFF.

CDR3 in amino acids: CATSTTGTGRTGELFF. CDR3 DNA: TGTGCCACCAGTACAACCGGGACAGGGCGGACCGGGGAGCTGTTTTTT. This chain joins TRBV24-1 and TRBJ2-2; 9 positions agree with TRBD1. CDR3 size: 16 residues. The germline gives CDR1 KGHDR, CDR2 SFDVKD. Losses at the gene ends were 6 bases for V and 5 bases for J; bases not matched to a gene: 9.

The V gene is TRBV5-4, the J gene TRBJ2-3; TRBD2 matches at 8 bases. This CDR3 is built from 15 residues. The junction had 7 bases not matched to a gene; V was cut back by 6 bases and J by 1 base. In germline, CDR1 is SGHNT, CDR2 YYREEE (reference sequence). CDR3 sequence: CASTLTAGGTDTQYF. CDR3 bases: TGTGCCAGCACCCTAACAGCGGGGGGCACAGATACGCAGTATTTT.

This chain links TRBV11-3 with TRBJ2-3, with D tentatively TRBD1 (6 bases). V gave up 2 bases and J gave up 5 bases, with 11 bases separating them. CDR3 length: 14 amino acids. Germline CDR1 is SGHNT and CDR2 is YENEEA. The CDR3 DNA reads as TGTGCCAGCAGCTTAACAGGGTTGAGAGATACGCAGTATTTT. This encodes CASSLTGLRDTQYF.

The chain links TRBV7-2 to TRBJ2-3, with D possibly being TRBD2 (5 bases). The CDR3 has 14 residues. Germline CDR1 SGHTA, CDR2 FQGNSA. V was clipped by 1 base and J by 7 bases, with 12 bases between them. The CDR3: CASSLGQRLNTQYF. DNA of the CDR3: TGTGCCAGCAGCTTAGGGCAGCGGTTAAATACGCAGTATTTT.

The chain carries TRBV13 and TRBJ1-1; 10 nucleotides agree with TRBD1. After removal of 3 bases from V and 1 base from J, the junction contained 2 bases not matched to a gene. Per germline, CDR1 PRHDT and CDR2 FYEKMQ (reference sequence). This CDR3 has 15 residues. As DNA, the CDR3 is TGTGCCAGCAGCTTGAGGACAGGGGGGAACACTGAAGCTTTCTTT. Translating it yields CASSLRTGGNTEAFF. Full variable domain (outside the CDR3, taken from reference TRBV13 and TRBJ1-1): AAGVIQSPRHLIKEKRETATLKCYPIPRHDTVYWYQQGPGQDPQFLISFYEKMQSDKGSIPDRFSAQQFSDYHSELNMSSLELGDSALYFCASSLRTGGNTEAFFGQGTRLTVV.

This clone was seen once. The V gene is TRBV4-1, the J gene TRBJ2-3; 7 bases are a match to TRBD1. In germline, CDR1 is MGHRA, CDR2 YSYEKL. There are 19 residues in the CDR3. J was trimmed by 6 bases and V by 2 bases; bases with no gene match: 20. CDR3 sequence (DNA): TGCGCCAGCAGCCAAAGGGGGCAGACAGTCGGTGGCCCGGGGGATACGCAGTATTTT. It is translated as CASSQRGQTVGGPGDTQYF.

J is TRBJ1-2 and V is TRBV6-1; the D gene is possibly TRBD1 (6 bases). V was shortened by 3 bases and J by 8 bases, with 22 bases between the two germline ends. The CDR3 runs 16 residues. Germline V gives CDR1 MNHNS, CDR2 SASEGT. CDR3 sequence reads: CASSEFAGESLRGYTF. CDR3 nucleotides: TGTGCCAGCAGTGAGTTTGCAGGGGAGTCCCTTCGAGGCTACACCTTC.

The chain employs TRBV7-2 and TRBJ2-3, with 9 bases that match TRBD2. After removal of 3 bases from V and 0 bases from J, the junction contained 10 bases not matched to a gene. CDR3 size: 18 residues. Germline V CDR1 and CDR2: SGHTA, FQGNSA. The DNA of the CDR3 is TGTGCCAGCAGCTTTCGTCTAGCGGGGTACTCTAGCACAGATACGCAGTATTTT. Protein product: CASSFRLAGYSSTDTQYF.

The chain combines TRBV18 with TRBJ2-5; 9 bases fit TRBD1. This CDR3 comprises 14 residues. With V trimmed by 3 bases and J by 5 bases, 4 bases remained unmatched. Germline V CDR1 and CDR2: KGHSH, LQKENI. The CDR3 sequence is CASSPSTGGETQYF. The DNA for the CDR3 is TGTGCCAGCTCACCTTCGACAGGGGGGGAGACCCAGTACTTC.

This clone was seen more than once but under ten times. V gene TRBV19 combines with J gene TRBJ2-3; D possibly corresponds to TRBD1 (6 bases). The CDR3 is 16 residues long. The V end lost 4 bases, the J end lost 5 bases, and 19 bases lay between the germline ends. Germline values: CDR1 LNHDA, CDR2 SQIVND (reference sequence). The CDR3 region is CASSRPRGGLGDTQYF. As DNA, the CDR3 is TGTGCCAGTAGTAGGCCTCGTGGGGGCCTCGGAGATACGCAGTATTTT.

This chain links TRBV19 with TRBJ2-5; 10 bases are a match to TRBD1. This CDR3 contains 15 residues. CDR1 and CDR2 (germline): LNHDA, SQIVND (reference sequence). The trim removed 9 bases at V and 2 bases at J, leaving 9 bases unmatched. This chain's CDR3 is CASRPGQGTQETQYF. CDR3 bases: TGTGCCAGCAGACCGGGACAGGGGACTCAAGAGACCCAGTACTTC.

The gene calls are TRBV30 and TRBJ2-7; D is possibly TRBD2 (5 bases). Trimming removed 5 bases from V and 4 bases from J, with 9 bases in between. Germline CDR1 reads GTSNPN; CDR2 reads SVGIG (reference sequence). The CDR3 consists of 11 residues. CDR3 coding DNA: TGTGCCTGGTCGGACTTTTACGAGCAGTACTTC. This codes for CAWSDFYEQYF. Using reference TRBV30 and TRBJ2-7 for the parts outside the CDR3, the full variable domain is SQTIHQWPATLVQPVGSPLSLECTVEGTSNPNLYWYRQAAGRGLQLLFYSVGIGQISSEVPQNLSASRPQDRQFILSSKKLLLSDSGFYLCAWSDFYEQYFGPGTRLTVT.

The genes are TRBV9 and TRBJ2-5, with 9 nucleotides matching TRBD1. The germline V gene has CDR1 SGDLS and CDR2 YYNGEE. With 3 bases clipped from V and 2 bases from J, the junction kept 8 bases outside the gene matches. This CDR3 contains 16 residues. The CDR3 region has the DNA TGTGCCAGCAGCGAAACAGGGGGCACCCTGCAAGAGACCCAGTACTTC. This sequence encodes CASSETGGTLQETQYF.

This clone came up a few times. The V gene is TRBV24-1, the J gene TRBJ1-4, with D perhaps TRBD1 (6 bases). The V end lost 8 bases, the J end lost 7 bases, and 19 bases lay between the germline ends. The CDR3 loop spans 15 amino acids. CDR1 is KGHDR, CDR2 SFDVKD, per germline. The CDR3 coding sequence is TGTGCCACCAAGCTAAGACAGGAAGAATGTGAAAAACTGTTTTTT. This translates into CATKLRQEECEKLFF.

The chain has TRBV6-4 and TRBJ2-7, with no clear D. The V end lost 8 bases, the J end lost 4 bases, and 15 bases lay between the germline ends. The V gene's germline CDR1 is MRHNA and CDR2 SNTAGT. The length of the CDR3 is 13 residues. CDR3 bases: TGTGCCAGCGGTCCAGGTTTGTGGTACGAGCAGTACTTC. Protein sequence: CASGPGLWYEQYF.

The DNA of the CDR3 is TGTGCCAGCAGCTTAGGGGACAGGGGGACCGGGGAGCTGTTTTTT. It codes for CASSLGDRGTGELFF. The J gene is TRBJ2-2, the V gene TRBV5-4, with 11 bases identical to TRBD1. J was trimmed by 5 bases and V by 2 bases; bases with no gene match: 2. CDR3 size: 15 residues. CDR1 and CDR2 (germline): SGHNT, YYREEE (reference sequence).

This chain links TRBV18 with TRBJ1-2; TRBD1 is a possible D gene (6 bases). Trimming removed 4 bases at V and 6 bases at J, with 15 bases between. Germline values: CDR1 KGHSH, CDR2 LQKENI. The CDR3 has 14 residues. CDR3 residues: CASSQSPGGNGYTF. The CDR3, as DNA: TGTGCCAGCTCACAATCCCCGGGGGGCAATGGCTACACCTTC.

This chain's CDR3 is CASSQGYLASPYNEQFF. CDR3 nucleotide sequence: TGTGCCAGCAGCCAAGGTTACCTAGCGAGCCCCTACAATGAGCAGTTCTTC. V gene TRBV14 combines with J gene TRBJ2-1; possibly TRBD2 for D (6 bases). CDR1 is SGHDN, CDR2 FVKESK, per germline. V was shortened by 1 base and J by 2 bases, with 15 bases between the two germline ends. This CDR3 has 17 amino acids.

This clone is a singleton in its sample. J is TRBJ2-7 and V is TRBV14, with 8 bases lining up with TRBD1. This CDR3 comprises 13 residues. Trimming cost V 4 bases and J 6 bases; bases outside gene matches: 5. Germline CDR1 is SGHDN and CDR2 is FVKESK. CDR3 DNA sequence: TGTGCCAGCAGCCGGACAGGGTGGAGCGAGCAGTACTTC. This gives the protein CASSRTGWSEQYF.

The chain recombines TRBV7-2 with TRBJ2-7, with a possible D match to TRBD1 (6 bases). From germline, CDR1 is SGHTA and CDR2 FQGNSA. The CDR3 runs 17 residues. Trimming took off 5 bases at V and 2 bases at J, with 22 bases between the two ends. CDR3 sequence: CASSERTDPTDTYEQYF. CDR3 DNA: TGTGCCAGCAGCGAGAGGACAGACCCAACAGATACCTACGAGCAGTACTTC.

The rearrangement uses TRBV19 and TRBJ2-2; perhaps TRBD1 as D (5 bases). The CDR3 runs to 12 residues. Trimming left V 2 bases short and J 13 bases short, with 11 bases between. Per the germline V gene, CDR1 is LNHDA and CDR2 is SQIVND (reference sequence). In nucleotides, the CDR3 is TGTGCCAGTAGTATATACAGGAGAGGGCTGTTTTTT. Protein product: CASSIYRRGLFF.

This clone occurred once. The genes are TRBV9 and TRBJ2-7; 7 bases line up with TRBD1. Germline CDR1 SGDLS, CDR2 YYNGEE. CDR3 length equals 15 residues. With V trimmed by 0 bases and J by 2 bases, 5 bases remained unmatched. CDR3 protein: CASSVAEGQTYEQYF. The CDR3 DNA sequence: TGTGCCAGCAGCGTAGCTGAGGGACAGACCTACGAGCAGTACTTC.

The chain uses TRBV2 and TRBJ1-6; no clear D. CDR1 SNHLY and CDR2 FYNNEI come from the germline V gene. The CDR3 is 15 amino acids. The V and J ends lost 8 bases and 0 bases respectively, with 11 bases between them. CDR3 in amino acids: CASGEGNSYNSPLHF. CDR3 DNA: TGTGCCAGCGGCGAGGGTAACTCCTATAATTCACCCCTCCACTTT.

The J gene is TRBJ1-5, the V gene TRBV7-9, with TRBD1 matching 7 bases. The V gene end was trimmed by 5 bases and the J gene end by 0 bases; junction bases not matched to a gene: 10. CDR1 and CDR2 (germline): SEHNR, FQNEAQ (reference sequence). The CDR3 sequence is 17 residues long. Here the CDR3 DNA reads TGTGCCAGCAGCGGACACAGGGGCGCCTATAGCAATCAGCCCCAGCATTTT. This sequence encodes CASSGHRGAYSNQPQHF. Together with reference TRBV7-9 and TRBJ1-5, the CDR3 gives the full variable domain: DTGVSQNPRHKITKRGQNVTFRCDPISEHNRLYWYRQTLGQGPEFLTYFQNEAQLEKSRLLSDRFSAERPKGSFSTLEIQRTEQGDSAMYLCASSGHRGAYSNQPQHFGDGTRLSIL.

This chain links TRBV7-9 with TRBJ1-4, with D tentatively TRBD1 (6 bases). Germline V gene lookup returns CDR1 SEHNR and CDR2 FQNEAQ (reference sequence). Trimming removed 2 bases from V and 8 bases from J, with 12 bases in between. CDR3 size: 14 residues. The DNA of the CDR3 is TGTGCCAGCAGCTTACTGACAGGCAGCGAAAAACTGTTTTTT. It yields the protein CASSLLTGSEKLFF.

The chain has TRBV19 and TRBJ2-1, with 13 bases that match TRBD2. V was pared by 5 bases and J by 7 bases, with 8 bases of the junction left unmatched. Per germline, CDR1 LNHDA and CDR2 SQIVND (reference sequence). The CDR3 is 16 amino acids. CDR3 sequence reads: CASSAGLAGAWNEQFF. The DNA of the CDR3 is TGTGCCAGTAGTGCCGGACTAGCGGGGGCCTGGAATGAGCAGTTCTTC.

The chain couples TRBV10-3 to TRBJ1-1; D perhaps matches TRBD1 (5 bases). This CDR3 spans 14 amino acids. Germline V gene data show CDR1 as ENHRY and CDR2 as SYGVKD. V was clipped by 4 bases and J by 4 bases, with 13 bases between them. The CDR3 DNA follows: TGTGCCATCAGTGGAATGGGGGAGGGCACTGAAGCTTTCTTT. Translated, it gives CAISGMGEGTEAFF.